These 17 T cell receptor beta chains originate from one sample sequenced in a study of blood T cell repertoires in COVID-19. Sequencing used immunoSEQ multiplex PCR; TCRdb keeps in-frame clones, though not all of them. The data hold about 190,000 clones, with about 91% observed a single time. Sequencing was done on a sample of peripheral blood. Receptors originate from a woman aged 25 to 39 with acute or convalescent COVID-19.

The chain uses TRBV12-3 or TRBV12-4 and TRBJ2-1; TRBD1 might be the D (6 bases). The CDR3 has 12 amino acids. V dropped 10 bases and J dropped 7 bases, with 14 bases sitting between them. The CDR3, as DNA: TGTGCCATAAGGGGGTGGGATAATGAGCAGTTCTTC. This gives the protein CAIRGWDNEQFF.

J is TRBJ1-6 and V is TRBV4-2, with a possible D match to TRBD1 (6 bases). CDR1 and CDR2 (germline): LGHNA, YNFKEQ. The V end lost 5 bases, the J end lost 7 bases, and 15 bases lay between the germline ends. The CDR3 has 15 residues. This CDR3 reads CASSSPGQDNSPLHF. DNA of the CDR3: TGTGCCAGCAGCAGCCCGGGACAAGACAATTCACCCCTCCACTTT.

A single count supports this clone. This sequence joins TRBV18 and TRBJ2-1; a weak D match, TRBD1 (6 bases). Germline CDR1 and CDR2: KGHSH and LQKENI. The V end was cut by 6 bases, the J end by 4 bases, with 10 bases between. The CDR3 is made up of 13 amino acids. This CDR3 reads CASSPTGYNEQFF. The DNA for the CDR3 is TGTGCCAGCTCCCCGACAGGATACAATGAGCAGTTCTTC.

This chain joins TRBV5-1 and TRBJ2-3; TRBD2 aligns across 13 bases. Germline V CDR1 and CDR2: SGHRS, YFSETQ. The CDR3 length is 19 residues. V trimming: 0 bases; J trimming: 1 base; junction bases outside the gene matches: 8. This CDR3 is CASSLDRRLAGGRTDTQYF. CDR3 sequence (DNA): TGCGCCAGCAGCTTGGACCGAAGACTAGCGGGAGGTCGCACAGATACGCAGTATTTT.

This chain links TRBV9 with TRBJ2-5; the match to TRBD2 covers 10 bases. With 0 bases clipped from V and 2 bases from J, the junction kept 4 bases outside the gene matches. CDR1 and CDR2 (germline): SGDLS, YYNGEE. The CDR3 is made up of 16 amino acids. CDR3 nucleotides: TGTGCCAGCAGCGTAGCCGGACTAGCGGTACAAGAGACCCAGTACTTC. Protein product: CASSVAGLAVQETQYF.

The genes are TRBV5-1 and TRBJ2-5, with 7 bases aligning to TRBD2. Germline CDR1 reads SGHRS; CDR2 reads YFSETQ. The V and J ends lost 6 bases and 4 bases, in that order; junction bases with no gene match: 12. The CDR3 sequence is 15 residues long. DNA for the CDR3: TGCGCCAGCATGATGGTAGCGGGTGCCCCAGAGACCCAGTACTTC. Translated: CASMMVAGAPETQYF.

This clone appeared a single time. The gene calls are TRBV5-4 and TRBJ1-4; 10 positions match TRBD1. Looked up from germline, CDR1 is SGHNT and CDR2 is YYREEE (reference sequence). This CDR3 is 15 amino acids long. The V and J ends lost 4 bases and 7 bases, in that order; junction bases with no gene match: 7. As DNA, the CDR3 is TGTGCCAGCAGCGCACCGGGACAGGGGAGTGAAAAACTGTTTTTT. Its translation is CASSAPGQGSEKLFF.

The chain joins TRBV3-1 (or the pseudogene TRBV3-2) to TRBJ1-1; 8 nucleotides line up with TRBD1. CDR1 and CDR2 (germline): LGHDT, YNNKEL (reference sequence). Unmatched junction bases numbered 18, after V lost 4 bases and J lost 11 bases. This CDR3 contains 16 residues. The CDR3: CASSPSPSGQGARAFF. As DNA, the CDR3 is TGTGCCAGCAGCCCAAGCCCCTCCGGACAGGGCGCGCGGGCTTTCTTT.

This chain connects TRBV5-1 to TRBJ2-1, with TRBD2 as a possible D gene (7 bases). Trimming cost V 7 bases and J 3 bases, with 14 bases left between them. This CDR3 region has 14 residues. Per the germline V gene, CDR1 is SGHRS and CDR2 is YFSETQ. The CDR3 here is CASSRGGGYNEQFF. The CDR3 DNA is TGCGCCAGCTCCCGGGGAGGGGGCTACAATGAGCAGTTCTTC.

The V call is TRBV20-1, the J call TRBJ2-3; TRBD2 is a possible D gene (6 bases). Trimming cost V 8 bases and J 6 bases, with 12 bases left between them. The CDR3 contains 11 residues. Germline-derived CDR1 and CDR2 are DFQATT and SNEGSKA (reference sequence). The CDR3 loop reads CSSGVWDTQYF. Here the CDR3 DNA reads TGCAGTTCGGGAGTCTGGGATACGCAGTATTTT.

This clone was seen just once. V gene TRBV15 combines with J gene TRBJ1-6; D remains ambiguous. This CDR3 spans 16 amino acids. V was clipped by 0 bases and J by 8 bases, with 14 bases between them. Germline CDR1 LNHNV, CDR2 YYDKDF (reference sequence). Here the CDR3 reads CATSRDEERADSPLHF. The CDR3 bases are TGTGCCACCAGCAGAGACGAGGAGAGAGCCGATTCACCCCTCCACTTT.

This clone is a singleton in its sample. The junction departs from germline at one end; a sequencing error may be responsible. V usage is TRBV5-1 and J usage is TRBJ1-2; D possibly corresponds to TRBD1 (5 bases). Germline assignment: CDR1 SGHRS and CDR2 YFSETQ. CDR3 length equals 18 residues. In DNA, the CDR3 is TGCGCCAGCAGATTGGCGGGGCGGGACCTCGCCAACCCCTATGGCTACACCTTC. It codes for CASRLAGRDLANPYGYTF. The whole variable domain, remainder taken from reference TRBV5-1 and TRBJ1-2, is KAGVTQTPRYLIKTRGQQVTLSCSPISGHRSVSWYQQTPGQGLQFLFEYFSETQRNKGNFPGRFSGRQFSNSRSEMNVSTLELGDSALYLCASRLAGRDLANPYGYTFGSGTRLTVV.

Regarding this clone: At the DNA level, this CDR3 is encoded by other sequences in the same sample as well. The chain uses TRBV12-3 or TRBV12-4 and TRBJ1-5; D not certain. Trimming removed 3 bases from V and 4 bases from J, with 7 bases in between. The CDR3 length is 13 residues. The CDR3 coding sequence is TGTGCCAGCAGTTTGGCCTCGAATCAGCCCCAGCATTTT. Its protein is CASSLASNQPQHF.

The chain combines TRBV2 with TRBJ1-6; D not resolved. The CDR3 length is 12 residues. Trimming cost V 3 bases and J 10 bases, with 7 bases left between them. CDR1 SNHLY and CDR2 FYNNEI come from the germline V gene. The CDR3 loop reads CASSDLRSPLHF. The DNA of the CDR3 is TGTGCCAGCAGTGATCTGAGATCACCCCTCCACTTT.

This rearrangement joins TRBV11-3 to TRBJ2-3; 11 nucleotides line up with TRBD2. J lost 2 bases, V lost 3 bases, and 4 bases had no gene match. Germline CDR1 and CDR2: SGHNT and YENEEA. The CDR3 loop spans 16 amino acids. CDR3 bases: TGTGCCAGCAGCTTCCGTAGCGGGAGGGACACAGATACGCAGTATTTT. It specifies CASSFRSGRDTDTQYF. The full variable domain, its missing parts supplied by reference TRBV11-3 and TRBJ2-3, is EAGVVQSPRYKIIEKKQPVAFWCNPISGHNTLYWYLQNLGQGPELLIRYENEEAVDDSQLPKDRFSAERLKGVDSTLKIQPAELGDSAVYLCASSFRSGRDTDTQYFGPGTRLTVL.

The V call is TRBV2, the J call TRBJ1-3; D is possibly TRBD1 (6 bases). The V end lost 6 bases, the J end lost 2 bases, and 14 bases lay between the germline ends. Germline-derived CDR1 and CDR2 are SNHLY and FYNNEI. The CDR3 is 15 amino acids. CDR3 bases: TGTGCCAGCAGAGCCCCGGGGGGCGCTGGAAACACCATATATTTT. Translating gives CASRAPGGAGNTIYF.

The genes are TRBV6-5 and TRBJ1-3; a weak D match, TRBD1 (6 bases). Trimming stripped 7 bases from V and 4 bases from J, with 17 bases between. Germline lookup yields CDR1 MNHEY and CDR2 SVGAGI. This CDR3 contains 15 residues. The CDR3: CASKITGSQGNTIYF. Here the CDR3 DNA reads TGTGCCAGCAAGATAACAGGGTCCCAGGGAAACACCATATATTTT.